Listed here are 8 T cell receptor beta chains from one sample, sequenced in a study of blood T cell repertoires in COVID-19. Sequenced by immunoSEQ multiplex PCR; TCRdb stores in-frame clones only, minus some. The profile shows hundreds of thousands of clones, nearly 90% of them singletons. Sequenced material: peripheral blood. All receptors derive from a young man with active or convalescent COVID-19.

V and J are TRBV5-4 and TRBJ2-1, with 10 bases lining up with TRBD2. The ends lost 4 bases at V and 1 base at J; junction bases unmatched: 2. This CDR3 is built from 15 residues. The germline CDR1 and CDR2 sequences are SGHNT and YYREEE (reference sequence). The CDR3 here is CASSQTSGSYNEQFF. DNA of the CDR3: TGTGCCAGCAGCCAGACTAGCGGGTCCTACAATGAGCAGTTCTTC. The variable domain in full, with the rest retrieved from reference TRBV5-4 and TRBJ2-1, is ETGVTQSPTHLIKTRGQQVTLRCSSQSGHNTVSWYQQALGQGPQFIFQYYREEENGRGNFPPRFSGLQFPNYSSELNVNALELDDSALYLCASSQTSGSYNEQFFGPGTRLTVL.

DNA for the CDR3: TGTGCCAGCAGTGGGACAGATCGATATGGCTACACCTTC. Residues: CASSGTDRYGYTF. The chain joins TRBV2 to TRBJ1-2, with D possibly TRBD1 on 6 matching bases. CDR3 length equals 13 residues. Germline lookup yields CDR1 SNHLY and CDR2 FYNNEI. Trimming stripped 4 bases from V and 5 bases from J, with 11 bases between.

The chain uses TRBV5-1 and TRBJ2-7; 12 nucleotides align to TRBD2. The CDR3 is 16 residues long. V trimming: 4 bases; J trimming: 2 bases; junction bases outside the gene matches: 7. Germline lookup yields CDR1 SGHRS and CDR2 YFSETQ. This CDR3 reads CASSQRLAGVPYEQYF. The CDR3 DNA sequence: TGCGCCAGCAGCCAACGACTAGCGGGGGTACCCTACGAGCAGTACTTC.

This clone was observed a handful of times. The V call is TRBV5-5, the J call TRBJ1-1; D is possibly TRBD1 (6 bases). V was pared by 4 bases and J by 3 bases, with 16 bases between. CDR3 length: 15 amino acids. CDR1 is SGHKS, CDR2 YYEKEE, per germline (reference sequence). The CDR3 DNA is TGTGCCAGCAGCCGTTACAGGGTGTCGGACACTGAAGCTTTCTTT. Encoded protein: CASSRYRVSDTEAFF.

This clone is a singleton in its sample. This sequence joins TRBV4-3 and TRBJ2-3; 7 nucleotides align to TRBD2. V trimming: 5 bases; J trimming: 0 bases; junction bases outside the gene matches: 8. This CDR3 is 16 amino acids long. CDR1 and CDR2 (germline): LGHNA, YSLEER. CDR3 region: CASSFWGGSSTDTQYF. The CDR3 nucleotides are TGCGCCAGCAGCTTCTGGGGGGGGTCTAGCACAGATACGCAGTATTTT.

This clone was observed once. This chain connects TRBV18 to TRBJ2-7; D possibly corresponds to TRBD2 (5 bases). The V end was cut by 4 bases, the J end by 6 bases, with 19 bases between. The CDR3 loop spans 15 amino acids. Germline V gives CDR1 KGHSH, CDR2 LQKENI. The CDR3 protein is CASSRHPTLEVEQYF. The CDR3 DNA follows: TGTGCCAGCTCACGACACCCGACACTAGAGGTCGAGCAGTACTTC.

The chain employs TRBV11-2 and TRBJ1-2; D unclear. This CDR3 contains 13 residues. Trimming removed 4 bases at V and 4 bases at J, with 10 bases between. Germline assignment: CDR1 SGHAT and CDR2 FQNNGV. The CDR3 protein is CASSSTVVYGYTF. In DNA form, the CDR3 reads TGTGCCAGCAGCTCCACAGTCGTCTATGGCTACACCTTC. Variable domain in full (rest from reference TRBV11-2 and TRBJ1-2): EAGVAQSPRYKIIEKRQSVAFWCNPISGHATLYWYQQILGQGPKLLIQFQNNGVVDDSQLPKDRFSAERLKGVDSTLKIQPAKLEDSAVYLCASSSTVVYGYTFGSGTRLTVV.

In this sample, this clone turned up once. The chain joins TRBV3-1 (or the pseudogene TRBV3-2) to TRBJ1-1; tentative D call: TRBD1 (6 bases). Per the germline V gene, CDR1 is LGHDT and CDR2 is YNNKEL (reference sequence). The length of the CDR3 is 15 residues. V shed 6 bases and J shed 6 bases, with 20 bases lying between them. In DNA form, the CDR3 reads TGTGCCAGCAGTCGCCTCGGGACATTCGACTCTGAAGCTTTCTTT. It specifies CASSRLGTFDSEAFF.